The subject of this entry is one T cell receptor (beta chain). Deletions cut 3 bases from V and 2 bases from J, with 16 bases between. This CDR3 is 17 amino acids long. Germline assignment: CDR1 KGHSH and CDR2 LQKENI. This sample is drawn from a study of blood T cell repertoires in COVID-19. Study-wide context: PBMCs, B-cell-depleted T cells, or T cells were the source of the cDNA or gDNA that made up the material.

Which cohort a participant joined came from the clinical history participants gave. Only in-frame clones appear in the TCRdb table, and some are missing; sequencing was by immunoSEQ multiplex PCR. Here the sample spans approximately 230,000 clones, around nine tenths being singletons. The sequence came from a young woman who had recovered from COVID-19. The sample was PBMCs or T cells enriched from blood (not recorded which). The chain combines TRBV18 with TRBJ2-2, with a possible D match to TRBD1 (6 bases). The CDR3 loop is CASSPGPGQINTGELFF. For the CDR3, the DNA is TGTGCCAGCTCACCCGGGCCGGGACAAATTAACACCGGGGAGCTGTTTTTT.